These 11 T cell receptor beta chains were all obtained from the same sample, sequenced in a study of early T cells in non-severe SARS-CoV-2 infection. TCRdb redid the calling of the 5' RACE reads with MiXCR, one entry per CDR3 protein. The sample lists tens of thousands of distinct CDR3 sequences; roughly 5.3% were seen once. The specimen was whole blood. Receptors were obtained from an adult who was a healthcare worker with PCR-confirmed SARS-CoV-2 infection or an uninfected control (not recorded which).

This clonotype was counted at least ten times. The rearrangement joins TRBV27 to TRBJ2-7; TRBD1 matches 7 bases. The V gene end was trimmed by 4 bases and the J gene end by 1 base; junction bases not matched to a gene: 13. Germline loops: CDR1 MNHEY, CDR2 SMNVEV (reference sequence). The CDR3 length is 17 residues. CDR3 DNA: TGTGCCAGCAGTTCGATACATCACGGGACAGCTTCCTACGAGCAGTACTTC. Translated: CASSSIHHGTASYEQYF.

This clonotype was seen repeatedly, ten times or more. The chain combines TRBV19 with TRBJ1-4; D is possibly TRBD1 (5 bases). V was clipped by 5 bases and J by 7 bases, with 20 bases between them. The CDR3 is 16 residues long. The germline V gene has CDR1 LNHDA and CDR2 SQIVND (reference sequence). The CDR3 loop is CASSLRWTTRGEKLFF. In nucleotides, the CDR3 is TGTGCCAGTAGTCTCCGCTGGACAACACGAGGTGAAAAACTGTTTTTT.

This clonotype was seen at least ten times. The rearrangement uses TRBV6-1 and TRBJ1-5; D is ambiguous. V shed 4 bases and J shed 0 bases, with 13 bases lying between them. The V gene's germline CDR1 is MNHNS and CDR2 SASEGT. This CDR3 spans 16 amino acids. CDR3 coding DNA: TGTGCCAGCAGTGCGGGGTCAGCCTATAGCAATCAGCCCCAGCATTTT. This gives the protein CASSAGSAYSNQPQHF.

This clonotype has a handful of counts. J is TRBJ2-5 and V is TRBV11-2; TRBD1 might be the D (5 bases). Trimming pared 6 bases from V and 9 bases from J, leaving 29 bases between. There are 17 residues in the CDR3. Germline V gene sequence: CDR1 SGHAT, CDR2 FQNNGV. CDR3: CASSRDPTGARRAAQYF. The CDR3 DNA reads TGTGCCAGCAGTCGAGACCCCACAGGCGCTCGCAGGGCGGCCCAGTACTTC.

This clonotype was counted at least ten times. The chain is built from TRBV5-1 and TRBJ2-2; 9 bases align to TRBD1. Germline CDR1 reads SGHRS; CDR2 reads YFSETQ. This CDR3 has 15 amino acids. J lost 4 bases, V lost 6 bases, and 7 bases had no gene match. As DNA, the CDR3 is TGCGCCAGCACCGGGGACAGGGCGGGCACCGGGGAGCTGTTTTTT. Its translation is CASTGDRAGTGELFF.

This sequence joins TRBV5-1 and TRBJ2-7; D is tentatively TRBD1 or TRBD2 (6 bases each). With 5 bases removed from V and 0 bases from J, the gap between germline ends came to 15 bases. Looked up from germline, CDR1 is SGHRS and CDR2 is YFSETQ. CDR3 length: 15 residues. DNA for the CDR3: TGCGCCAGCAGAAAGGAGGGCAGGGGCTCCTACGAGCAGTACTTC. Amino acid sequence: CASRKEGRGSYEQYF.

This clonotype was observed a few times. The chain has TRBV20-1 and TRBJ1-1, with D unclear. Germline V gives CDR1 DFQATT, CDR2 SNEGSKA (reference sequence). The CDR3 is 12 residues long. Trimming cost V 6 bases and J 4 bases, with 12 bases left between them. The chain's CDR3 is CSAPVGFTEAFF. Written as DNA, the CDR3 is TGCAGTGCCCCGGTGGGGTTCACTGAAGCTTTCTTT.

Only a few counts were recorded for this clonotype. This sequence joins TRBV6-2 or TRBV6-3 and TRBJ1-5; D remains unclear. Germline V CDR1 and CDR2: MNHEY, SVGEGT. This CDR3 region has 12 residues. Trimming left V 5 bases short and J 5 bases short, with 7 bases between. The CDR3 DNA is TGTGCCAGCAGTCATCCCCATCAGCCCCAGCATTTT. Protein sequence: CASSHPHQPQHF.

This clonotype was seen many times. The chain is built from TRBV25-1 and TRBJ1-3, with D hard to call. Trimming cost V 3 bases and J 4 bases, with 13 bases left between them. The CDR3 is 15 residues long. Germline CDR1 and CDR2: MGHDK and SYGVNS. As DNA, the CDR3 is TGTGCCAGCAGTGACCCAGGAGGTCTCGGAAACACCATATATTTT. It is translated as CASSDPGGLGNTIYF.

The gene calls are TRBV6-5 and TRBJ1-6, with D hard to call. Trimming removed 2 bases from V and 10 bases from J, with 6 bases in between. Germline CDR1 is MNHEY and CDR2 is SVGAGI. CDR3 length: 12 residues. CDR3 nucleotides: TGTGCCAGCAGTTACCCAAGGTCACCCCTCCACTTT. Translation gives CASSYPRSPLHF.

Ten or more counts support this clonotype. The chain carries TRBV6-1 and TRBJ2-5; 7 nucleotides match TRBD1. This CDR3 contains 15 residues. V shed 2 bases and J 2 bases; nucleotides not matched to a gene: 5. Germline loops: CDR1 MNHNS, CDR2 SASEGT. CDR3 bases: TGTGCCAGCAGTGAAACCGCAGGGGGACAAGAGACCCAGTACTTC. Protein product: CASSETAGGQETQYF.